Given below is one TCR beta chain in context. These data belong to a study of glioma-infiltrating T cells after dendritic cell vaccination. Study-wide context: Between about 2002 and 2013, patients got autologous tumor lysate-pulsed dendritic cell vaccines.

Profiling relied on immunoSEQ multiplex PCR, and the TCRdb table lists in-frame clones only, not all of them. The sample holds some 90,000 clones, 81% seen once. Sample time point: after dendritic cell vaccination, including at tumor progression/relapse. The V end was cut by 4 bases, the J end by 7 bases, with 15 bases between. This CDR3 has 14 amino acids. Germline V gene sequence: CDR1 SGHRS, CDR2 YFSETQ. This chain uses TRBV5-1 with TRBJ2-1, with D maybe TRBD2 (6 bases). The source is a human donor with glioblastoma. The sample consisted of blood, taken after dendritic cell vaccination. Here the CDR3 DNA reads TGCGCCAGCAGCCCGGGGGACTCCGGGAATGAGCAGTTCTTC. Its translation is CASSPGDSGNEQFF.